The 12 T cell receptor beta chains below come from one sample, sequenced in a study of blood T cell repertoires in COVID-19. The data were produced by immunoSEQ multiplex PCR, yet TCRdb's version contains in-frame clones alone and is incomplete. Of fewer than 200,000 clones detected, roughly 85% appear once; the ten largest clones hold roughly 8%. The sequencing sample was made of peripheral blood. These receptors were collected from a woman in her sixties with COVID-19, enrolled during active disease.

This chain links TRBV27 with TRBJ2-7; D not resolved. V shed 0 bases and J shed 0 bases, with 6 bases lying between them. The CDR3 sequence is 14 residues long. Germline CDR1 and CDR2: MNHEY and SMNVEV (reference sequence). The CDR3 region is CASSLSGRSYEQYF. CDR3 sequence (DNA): TGTGCCAGCAGTTTATCGGGCCGCTCCTACGAGCAGTACTTC.

CDR3: CSVDRASEAFF. The DNA for the CDR3 is TGCAGCGTTGACAGAGCGTCAGAAGCTTTCTTT. The chain carries TRBV29-1 and TRBJ1-1; no definite D call. With 3 bases removed from V and 8 bases from J, the gap between germline ends came to 10 bases. The CDR3 is made up of 11 amino acids. CDR1 is SQVTM and CDR2 is ANQGSEA in the germline V gene.

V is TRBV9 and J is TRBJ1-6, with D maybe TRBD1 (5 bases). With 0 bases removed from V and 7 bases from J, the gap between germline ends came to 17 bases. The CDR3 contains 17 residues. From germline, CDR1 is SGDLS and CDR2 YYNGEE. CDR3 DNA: TGTGCCAGCAGCGTAGCTCCGGGTAGGGGAGGAAATTCACCCCTCCACTTT. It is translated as CASSVAPGRGGNSPLHF. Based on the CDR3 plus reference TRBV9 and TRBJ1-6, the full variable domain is DSGVTQTPKHLITATGQRVTLRCSPRSGDLSVYWYQQSLDQGLQFLIQYYNGEERAKGNILERFSAQQFPDLHSELNLSSLELGDSALYFCASSVAPGRGGNSPLHFGNGTRLTVT.

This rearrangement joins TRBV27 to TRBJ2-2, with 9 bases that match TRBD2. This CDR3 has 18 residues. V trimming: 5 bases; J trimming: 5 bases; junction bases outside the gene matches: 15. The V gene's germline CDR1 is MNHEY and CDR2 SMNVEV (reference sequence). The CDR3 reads CASSILLSGGLGTGELFF. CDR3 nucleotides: TGTGCCAGCAGTATCCTTTTGAGCGGGGGGCTCGGGACCGGGGAGCTGTTTTTT.

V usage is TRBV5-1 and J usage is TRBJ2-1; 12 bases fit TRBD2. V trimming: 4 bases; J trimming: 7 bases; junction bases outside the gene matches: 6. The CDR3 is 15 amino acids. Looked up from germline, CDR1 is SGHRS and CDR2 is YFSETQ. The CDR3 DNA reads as TGCGCCAGCAGCGGATGGACTAGCGGGGCAAATGAGCAGTTCTTC. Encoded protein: CASSGWTSGANEQFF.

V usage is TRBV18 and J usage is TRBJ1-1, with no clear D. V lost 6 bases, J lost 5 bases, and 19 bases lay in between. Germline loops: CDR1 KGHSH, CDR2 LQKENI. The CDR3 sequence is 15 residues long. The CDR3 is CASSLKEGLGTEAFF. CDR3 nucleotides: TGTGCCAGCTCCCTAAAGGAGGGTTTAGGGACTGAAGCTTTCTTT.

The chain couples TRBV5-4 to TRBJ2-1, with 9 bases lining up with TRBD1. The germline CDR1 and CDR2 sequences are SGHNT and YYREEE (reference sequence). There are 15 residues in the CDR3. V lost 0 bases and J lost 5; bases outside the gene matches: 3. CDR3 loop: CASSLGTGVNNEQFF. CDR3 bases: TGTGCCAGCAGCTTGGGGACAGGGGTCAACAATGAGCAGTTCTTC.

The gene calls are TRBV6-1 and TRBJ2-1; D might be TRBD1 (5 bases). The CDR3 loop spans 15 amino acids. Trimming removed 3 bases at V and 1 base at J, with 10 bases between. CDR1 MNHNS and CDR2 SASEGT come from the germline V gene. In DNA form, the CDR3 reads TGTGCCAGCAGTGATAGGAAGGGGTCCTACAATGAGCAGTTCTTC. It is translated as CASSDRKGSYNEQFF.

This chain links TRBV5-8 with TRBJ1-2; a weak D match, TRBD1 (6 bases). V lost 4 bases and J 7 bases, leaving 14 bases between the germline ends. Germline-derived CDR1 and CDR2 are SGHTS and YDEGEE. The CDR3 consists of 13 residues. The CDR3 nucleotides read TGTGCCAGCAGCCAGAACAGGGTTGGTGGCTACACCTTC. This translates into CASSQNRVGGYTF.

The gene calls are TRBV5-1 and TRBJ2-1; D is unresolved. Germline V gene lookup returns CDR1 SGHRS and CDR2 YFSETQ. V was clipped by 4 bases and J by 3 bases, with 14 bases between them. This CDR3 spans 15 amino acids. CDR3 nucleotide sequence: TGCGCCAGCAGCACGCGCTCCAAATACTACAATGAGCAGTTCTTC. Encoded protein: CASSTRSKYYNEQFF. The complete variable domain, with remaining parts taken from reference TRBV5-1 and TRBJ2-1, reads KAGVTQTPRYLIKTRGQQVTLSCSPISGHRSVSWYQQTPGQGLQFLFEYFSETQRNKGNFPGRFSGRQFSNSRSEMNVSTLELGDSALYLCASSTRSKYYNEQFFGPGTRLTVL.

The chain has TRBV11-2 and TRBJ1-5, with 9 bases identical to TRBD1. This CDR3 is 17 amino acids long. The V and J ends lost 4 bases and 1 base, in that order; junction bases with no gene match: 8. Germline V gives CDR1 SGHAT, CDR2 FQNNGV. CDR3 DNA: TGTGCCAGCAGCTCCAATACAGGGGGCTGGAGCAATCAGCCCCAGCATTTT. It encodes CASSSNTGGWSNQPQHF.

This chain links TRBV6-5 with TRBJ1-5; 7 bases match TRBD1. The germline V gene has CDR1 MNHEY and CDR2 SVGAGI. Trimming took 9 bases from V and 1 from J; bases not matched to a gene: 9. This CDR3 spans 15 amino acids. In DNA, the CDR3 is TGTGCCAGTCGACCGGACAGGACGAGCAATCAGCCCCAGCATTTT. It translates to CASRPDRTSNQPQHF.